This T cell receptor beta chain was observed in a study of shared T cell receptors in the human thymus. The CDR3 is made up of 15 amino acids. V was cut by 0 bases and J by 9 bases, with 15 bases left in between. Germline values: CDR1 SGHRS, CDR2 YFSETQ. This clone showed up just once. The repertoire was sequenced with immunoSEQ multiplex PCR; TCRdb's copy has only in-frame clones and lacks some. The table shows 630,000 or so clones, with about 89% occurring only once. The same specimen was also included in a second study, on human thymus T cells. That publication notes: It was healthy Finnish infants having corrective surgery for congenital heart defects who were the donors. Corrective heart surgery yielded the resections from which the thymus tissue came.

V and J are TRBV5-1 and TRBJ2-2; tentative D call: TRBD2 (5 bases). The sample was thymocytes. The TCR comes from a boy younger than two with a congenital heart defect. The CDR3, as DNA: TGCGCCAGCAGCTTGGAATCGAGCGAGGGAAGGGAGCTGTTTTTT. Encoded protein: CASSLESSEGRELFF.